Below, 14 T cell receptor beta chains from the same sample are listed, as sequenced in a study. TCRdb fed the 5' RACE reads into MiXCR, producing one record per CDR3 protein. Counted here are about 9,100 distinct CDR3 sequences, approximately 61% occurring once; the ten biggest clones make up approximately 6.2%. Material for sequencing was tumor-infiltrating memory CD4+ T cells sorted from the breast tumor. Subset in this sample: memory CD4+ T cells, CD4+CD45RO+CD25-. These receptors came from a female donor with breast cancer.

This chain uses TRBV5-1 with TRBJ2-4; 8 bases are a match to TRBD1. Unmatched junction bases numbered 11, after V lost 0 bases and J lost 0 bases. The CDR3 is 19 amino acids. CDR1 and CDR2 from the germline V gene are SGHRS and YFSETQ. The CDR3 sequence is CASSLGGLGTGLAKNIQYF. CDR3 DNA sequence: TGCGCCAGCAGCTTGGGTGGTCTGGGGACAGGTTTAGCCAAAAACATTCAGTACTTC.

This sequence joins TRBV10-3 and TRBJ2-3; D is tentatively TRBD1 or TRBD2 (7 bases each). This CDR3 has 14 amino acids. V was cut by 6 bases and J by 4 bases, with 14 bases left in between. Germline V CDR1 and CDR2: ENHRY, SYGVKD. CDR3 region: CAIRETGRADTQYF. DNA of the CDR3: TGTGCCATCAGGGAGACAGGGAGGGCAGATACGCAGTATTTT.

This clonotype has more than one count but fewer than ten. The chain carries TRBV5-1 and TRBJ2-5; D may be TRBD2 (5 bases). The CDR3 is made up of 15 amino acids. Germline V gene data show CDR1 as SGHRS and CDR2 as YFSETQ. Trimming removed 0 bases at V and 1 base at J, with 10 bases between. For the CDR3, the DNA is TGCGCCAGCAGCTTGGTTGGGGAGTCCCAAGAGACCCAGTACTTC. This codes for CASSLVGESQETQYF. The whole variable domain, filled in from reference TRBV5-1 and TRBJ2-5, reads KAGVTQTPRYLIKTRGQQVTLSCSPISGHRSVSWYQQTPGQGLQFLFEYFSETQRNKGNFPGRFSGRQFSNSRSEMNVSTLELGDSALYLCASSLVGESQETQYFGPGTRLLVL.

The chain is built from TRBV5-1 and TRBJ2-7; a weak D match, TRBD2 (7 bases). The germline V gene encodes CDR1 SGHRS and CDR2 YFSETQ. The CDR3 loop spans 16 amino acids. The V gene lost 4 bases and the J gene lost 5 bases, with 22 bases spanning the gap. CDR3 bases: TGCGCCAGCAGCATCTCACGTAGGGGGGGGCTGGACGAGCAGTACTTC. This codes for CASSISRRGGLDEQYF.

J is TRBJ1-1 and V is TRBV20-1, with D unresolved. The CDR3 covers 12 residues. Germline CDR1 and CDR2: DFQATT and SNEGSKA (reference sequence). V gave up 6 bases and J gave up 7 bases, with 15 bases separating them. The CDR3 region is CSAIEAQFEAFF. The CDR3 DNA sequence: TGCAGTGCCATAGAGGCTCAGTTTGAAGCTTTCTTT.

V gene TRBV27 combines with J gene TRBJ2-5; D not certain. V lost 0 bases and J 5 bases, leaving 10 bases between the germline ends. The V gene's germline CDR1 is MNHEY and CDR2 SMNVEV (reference sequence). CDR3 length: 14 amino acids. The CDR3 sequence is CASSLSQFLETQYF. CDR3 coding DNA: TGTGCCAGCAGTTTATCGCAGTTCTTGGAGACCCAGTACTTC.

V gene TRBV7-2 combines with J gene TRBJ2-1, with 7 nucleotides matching TRBD2. The CDR3 is made up of 14 amino acids. CDR1 is SGHTA, CDR2 FQGNSA, per germline. The V segment lost 5 bases and the J segment 12 bases; nucleotides outside the gene matches: 13. The CDR3 nucleotides read TGTGCCAGCAGCGCACTAGCGCCCCGATACAGGCAGTTCTTC. It is translated as CASSALAPRYRQFF.

This clonotype came up a few times. The CDR3 sequence: CSAPLTGEAFF. The CDR3 DNA sequence: TGCAGTGCTCCTCTCACAGGGGAAGCTTTCTTT. The J gene is TRBJ1-1, the V gene TRBV20-1; tentative D call: TRBD1 (6 bases). The CDR3 is 11 amino acids. V was trimmed by 5 bases and J by 8 bases, leaving 12 bases between them. In germline, CDR1 is DFQATT, CDR2 SNEGSKA (reference sequence).

The genes are TRBV7-2 and TRBJ1-1; no reliable D call. V lost 1 base to trimming and J lost 7 bases, with 13 bases between them. The CDR3 has 14 amino acids. Germline-derived CDR1 and CDR2 are SGHTA and FQGNSA. The CDR3 loop reads CASSLVFSDGEAFF. DNA of the CDR3: TGTGCCAGCAGCTTAGTTTTCAGTGACGGTGAAGCTTTCTTT.

The chain uses TRBV3-1 and TRBJ1-3; D is uncertain. The CDR3 length is 16 residues. V dropped 4 bases and J dropped 0 bases, with 13 bases sitting between them. Per germline, CDR1 LGHDT and CDR2 YNNKEL (reference sequence). Here the CDR3 reads CASSRGQVFSGNTIYF. DNA of the CDR3: TGTGCCAGCAGCCGCGGTCAGGTCTTCTCTGGAAACACCATATATTTT.

The V and J genes are TRBV6-2 or TRBV6-3 and TRBJ2-1; 11 bases align to TRBD2. CDR1 MNHEY and CDR2 SVGEGT come from the germline V gene. J lost 2 bases, V lost 6 bases, and 3 bases had no gene match. The CDR3 has 15 residues. As DNA, the CDR3 is TGTGCCAGCAGCCCGGGACTAGCGGCCTACAATGAGCAGTTCTTC. Protein: CASSPGLAAYNEQFF.

This chain joins TRBV18 and TRBJ2-7; D is perhaps TRBD1 or TRBD2 (6 bases each). The V and J ends lost 3 bases and 5 bases respectively, with 14 bases between them. Germline CDR1 is KGHSH and CDR2 is LQKENI. This CDR3 region has 14 residues. The CDR3 loop is CASSPIGGTNEQYF. The CDR3 DNA sequence: TGTGCCAGCTCACCGATAGGGGGGACCAACGAGCAGTACTTC.

This clonotype turned up a few times. The chain combines TRBV5-1 with TRBJ2-3; D could derive from TRBD1 or TRBD2 (6 bases each). This CDR3 contains 17 residues. V gave up 0 bases and J gave up 3 bases, with 17 bases separating them. Germline V gene data show CDR1 as SGHRS and CDR2 as YFSETQ. This CDR3 reads CASSLDVGGRGTDTQYF. CDR3 nucleotides: TGCGCCAGCAGCTTGGATGTCGGGGGAAGGGGGACAGATACGCAGTATTTT.

This clonotype was seen only once. The rearrangement joins TRBV5-1 to TRBJ2-1; the match to TRBD2 covers 7 bases. This CDR3 is built from 13 residues. Looked up from germline, CDR1 is SGHRS and CDR2 is YFSETQ. V lost 5 bases to trimming and J lost 7 bases; unmatched junction nucleotides: 6. CDR3 loop: CASSPGLLNEQFF. The CDR3 bases are TGCGCCAGCAGTCCGGGACTACTAAATGAGCAGTTCTTC. Drawing the rest from reference TRBV5-1 and TRBJ2-1, the complete variable domain is KAGVTQTPRYLIKTRGQQVTLSCSPISGHRSVSWYQQTPGQGLQFLFEYFSETQRNKGNFPGRFSGRQFSNSRSEMNVSTLELGDSALYLCASSPGLLNEQFFGPGTRLTVL.